Described below is a single TCR beta chain sequence and its context. Its cognate antigen is unknown. These data originate in a study of cytomegalovirus exposure and HLA in healthy donors. Background on the study: Some 85 million unique TCRs, all from HLA-typed donors, were included in an early release of the data.

In the PCR, 60 Vbeta and 13 Jbeta primers were used. The repertoire was sequenced with immunoSEQ multiplex PCR; TCRdb's copy has only in-frame clones and lacks some. The table includes under 130,000 clones, around 79% detected once. Nominal health characterized the donors when sampled, though unrecorded immune exposures were likely. CDR3 size: 15 residues. Germline CDR1 reads SGHNT; CDR2 reads YYREEE (reference sequence). Trimming removed 2 bases from V and 0 bases from J, with 12 bases in between. Study-wide findings and caveats: Within an earlier analysis, most TCR beta V segments proved productive either about 87% or about 30% of the time. With further analysis later on, most CMV-associated TCR beta chains appeared HLA-restricted.

This TCR was recovered from a woman in her thirties or forties in good health and CMV-seronegative. The chain employs TRBV5-4 and TRBJ2-7, with D possibly TRBD1 on 6 matching bases. The sequenced sample consisted of PBMCs. Written as DNA, the CDR3 is TGTGCCAGCAGCTTCTTCAGGGGTGCCTCCTACGAGCAGTACTTC. Protein sequence: CASSFFRGASYEQYF.